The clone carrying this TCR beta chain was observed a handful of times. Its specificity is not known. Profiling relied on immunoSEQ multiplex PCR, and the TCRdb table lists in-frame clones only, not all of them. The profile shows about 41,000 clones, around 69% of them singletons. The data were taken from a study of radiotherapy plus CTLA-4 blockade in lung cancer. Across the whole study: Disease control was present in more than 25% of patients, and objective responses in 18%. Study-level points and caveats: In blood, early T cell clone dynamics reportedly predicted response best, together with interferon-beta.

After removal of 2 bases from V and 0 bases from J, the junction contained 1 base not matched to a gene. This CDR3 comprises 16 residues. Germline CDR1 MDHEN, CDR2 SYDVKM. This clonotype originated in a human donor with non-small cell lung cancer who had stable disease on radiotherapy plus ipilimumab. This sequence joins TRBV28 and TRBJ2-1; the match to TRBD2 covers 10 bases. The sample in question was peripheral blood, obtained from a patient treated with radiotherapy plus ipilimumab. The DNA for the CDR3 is TGTGCCAGCAGTTTAGCTAGCGGGAGCTCCTACAATGAGCAGTTCTTC. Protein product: CASSLASGSSYNEQFF.